A single sample is the source of the 32 T cell receptor beta chains below, sequenced in a study of blood T cells in healthy people across ages. It was with a sample-barcoded 5' primer and a J-beta primer mix that a second PCR of about 6 to 12 cycles was run. MiXCR, applied by TCRdb to the 5' RACE reads, yields one record per CDR3 protein. The table lists 650,000 to 800,000 distinct CDR3 sequences, approximately 48% of them singletons. Sequenced: blood. The receptors were gathered from a man aged 60 to 69 in good health.

This clonotype was seen ten or more times. V and J are TRBV7-3 and TRBJ2-5; D perhaps matches TRBD1 (5 bases). The CDR3 is made up of 15 amino acids. Per the germline V gene, CDR1 is SGHTA and CDR2 is FQGTGA. V was shortened by 5 bases and J by 5 bases, with 18 bases between the two germline ends. The CDR3 DNA follows: TGTGCCAGCAGCCAAGGTGTTCAGGGCATTGAGACCCAGTACTTC. This translates into CASSQGVQGIETQYF.

The chain employs TRBV7-2 and TRBJ1-6, with D unresolved. V gave up 1 base and J gave up 10 bases, with 8 bases separating them. Looked up from germline, CDR1 is SGHTA and CDR2 is FQGNSA. The CDR3 has 13 residues. CDR3 amino acids: CASSLVSESPLHF. The CDR3 coding sequence is TGTGCCAGCAGCTTAGTTAGCGAGTCACCCCTCCACTTT. The full variable domain, completed using reference TRBV7-2 and TRBJ1-6, is GAGVSQSPSNKVTEKGKDVELRCDPISGHTALYWYRQSLGQGLEFLIYFQGNSAPDKSGLPSDRFSAERTGGSVSTLTIQRTQQEDSAVYLCASSLVSESPLHFGNGTRLTVT.

This clonotype occurred a few times. The chain has TRBV4-1 and TRBJ2-1; 7 bases fit TRBD2. Germline V gene data show CDR1 as MGHRA and CDR2 as YSYEKL. V trimming: 4 bases; J trimming: 13 bases; junction bases outside the gene matches: 10. The CDR3 contains 13 residues. CDR3 nucleotides: TGCGCCAGCAGCCCTACTCGCGGGGGTTCTCAGTTCTTC. Amino acids: CASSPTRGGSQFF.

This clonotype was found a few times. V and J are TRBV5-1 and TRBJ2-5; possible D gene TRBD1, 5 bases. The assigned J gene may be wrong: the sequence end matches TRBJ2-7 better. CDR3 length: 12 amino acids. In germline, CDR1 is SGHRS, CDR2 YFSETQ. This CDR3 is CASSFGADEQYF. CDR3 in DNA: TGCGCCAGCAGCTTTGGGGCCGACGAGCAGTACTTC.

This rearrangement joins TRBV6-1 to TRBJ2-1; D ambiguous. The CDR3 is made up of 14 amino acids. CDR1 is MNHNS, CDR2 SASEGT, per germline. Trimming took off 0 bases at V and 6 bases at J, with 9 bases between the two ends. In DNA form, the CDR3 reads TGTGCCAGCAGTGAAGCTTGGGGAATCAATGAGCAGTTCTTC. This encodes CASSEAWGINEQFF.

The chain links TRBV9 to TRBJ2-5; 8 nucleotides agree with TRBD2. The germline gives CDR1 SGDLS, CDR2 YYNGEE. V lost 0 bases and J lost 2; bases outside the gene matches: 6. This CDR3 contains 16 residues. DNA of the CDR3: TGTGCCAGCAGCGTAGCTACGGGGACTAGACAAGAGACCCAGTACTTC. Translating it yields CASSVATGTRQETQYF.

V usage is TRBV9 and J usage is TRBJ1-1, with 9 nucleotides matching TRBD1. V shed 0 bases, J shed 4 bases, and the junction held 1 base outside the gene matches. Germline values: CDR1 SGDLS, CDR2 YYNGEE. CDR3 size: 14 residues. Written as DNA, the CDR3 is TGTGCCAGCAGCGTAGAACAGGGGGCCACTGAAGCTTTCTTT. This codes for CASSVEQGATEAFF.

This clonotype turned up a few times. V gene TRBV4-3 combines with J gene TRBJ2-7; D may be TRBD1 or TRBD2 (5 bases each). This CDR3 contains 13 residues. Trimming shortened V by 4 bases and J by 6 bases, and 13 bases separated the two germline ends. Germline V gene data show CDR1 as LGHNA and CDR2 as YSLEER. CDR3 DNA sequence: TGCGCCAGCAGCCTCGAGAGGGGAGTCGAGCAGTACTTC. Translating it yields CASSLERGVEQYF.

This clonotype was counted ten times or more. The chain recombines TRBV6-5 with TRBJ1-1; D unclear. From germline, CDR1 is MNHEY and CDR2 SVGAGI. The V end was cut by 2 bases, the J end by 5 bases, with 9 bases between. The CDR3 runs 13 residues. The CDR3 sequence is CASSYEGTTEAFF. Written as DNA, the CDR3 is TGTGCCAGCAGTTACGAGGGAACTACTGAAGCTTTCTTT.

V usage is TRBV7-2 and J usage is TRBJ1-6; tentatively, D is TRBD1 (5 bases). CDR3 length: 16 amino acids. V lost 1 base to trimming and J lost 4 bases, with 11 bases between them. Germline V gene sequence: CDR1 SGHTA, CDR2 FQGNSA. The CDR3 bases are TGTGCCAGCAGCTTAGTGGGGTCAGGGTATAATTCACCCCTCCACTTT. Translating gives CASSLVGSGYNSPLHF.

CDR3 sequence reads: CSVEVGGQGLSYEQYF. The CDR3 DNA follows: TGCAGCGTTGAAGTTGGGGGACAAGGCTTGTCCTACGAGCAGTACTTC. The chain recombines TRBV29-1 with TRBJ2-7, with TRBD1 as a possible D gene (6 bases). Germline CDR1 and CDR2: SQVTM and ANQGSEA. The CDR3 has 16 amino acids. Trimming shortened V by 1 base and J by 1 base, and 17 bases separated the two germline ends.

This clonotype was recorded once. This CDR3 is CASSSLPGDSPLHF. As DNA, the CDR3 is TGTGCCAGCAGCTCCCTGCCAGGGGACTCACCCCTCCACTTT. The chain links TRBV11-3 to TRBJ1-6, with D perhaps matching TRBD1 (6 bases). Trimming took 4 bases from V and 10 from J, leaving 14 bases between them. This CDR3 comprises 14 residues. In germline, CDR1 is SGHNT, CDR2 YENEEA.

The rearrangement uses TRBV7-2 and TRBJ1-4; D is undetermined. CDR1 and CDR2 from the germline V gene are SGHTA and FQGNSA. This CDR3 is built from 15 residues. Trimming left V 7 bases short and J 2 bases short, with 14 bases between. The CDR3 DNA sequence: TGTGCCAGCACCTCTCCCGGGGTCACTAATGAAAAACTGTTTTTT. This encodes CASTSPGVTNEKLFF.

This chain uses TRBV6-5 with TRBJ2-3; D unresolved. Germline V gives CDR1 MNHEY, CDR2 SVGAGI. V was trimmed by 10 bases and J by 3 bases, leaving 8 bases between them. The CDR3 has 11 amino acids. The CDR3 sequence: CATHRTDTQYF. The CDR3 DNA reads as TGTGCCACCCACCGAACAGATACGCAGTATTTT.

V is TRBV11-2 and J is TRBJ2-3, with 9 bases lining up with TRBD2. The ends lost 5 bases at V and 2 bases at J; junction bases unmatched: 32. The germline V gene encodes CDR1 SGHAT and CDR2 FQNNGV. This CDR3 is 24 amino acids long. Here the CDR3 reads CASSESKPPTGTSRLLPITDTQYF. The DNA for the CDR3 is TGTGCCAGCAGCGAAAGCAAGCCTCCCACGGGGACTAGCCGACTCCTCCCAATCACAGATACGCAGTATTTT.

This clonotype was found a few times. The chain joins TRBV2 to TRBJ2-5; 12 bases match TRBD2. CDR3 length: 16 residues. Germline CDR1 is SNHLY and CDR2 is FYNNEI. After removal of 3 bases from V and 5 bases from J, the junction contained 7 bases not matched to a gene. The CDR3 spells CASSEVGLAGMETQYF. The CDR3 DNA sequence: TGTGCCAGCAGTGAGGTCGGACTAGCGGGGATGGAGACCCAGTACTTC.

This clonotype was detected a few times. The chain links TRBV6-1 to TRBJ2-1; TRBD1 is a possible D gene (6 bases). Germline CDR1 reads MNHNS; CDR2 reads SASEGT. The CDR3 loop spans 13 amino acids. The germline V and J ends were trimmed by 6 bases and 7 bases, with 13 bases remaining between them. The CDR3 DNA follows: TGTGCCAGCAGGAGGGGGAAGGGAAATGAGCAGTTCTTC. Amino acid sequence: CASRRGKGNEQFF.

This clonotype turned up a few times. This chain connects TRBV7-2 to TRBJ2-5; TRBD1 agrees at 7 bases. The better agreement between TRBJ2-7 and the DNA end casts doubt on the J call. The germline gives CDR1 SGHTA, CDR2 FQGNSA. The CDR3 length is 14 residues. The CDR3 region has the DNA TGTGCCAGCAGTGATGGACAGGTCGGGTCCGAGCAGTACTTC. Encoded protein: CASSDGQVGSEQYF.

The V call is TRBV5-1, the J call TRBJ2-5; no clear D. The CDR3 is 13 amino acids. V dropped 2 bases and J dropped 3 bases, with 8 bases sitting between them. CDR1 SGHRS and CDR2 YFSETQ come from the germline V gene. The CDR3 nucleotides read TGCGCCAGCAGCTTTCCCCCCAAAGAGACCCAGTACTTC. Translation: CASSFPPKETQYF.

On this clonotype itself: The junction differs from germline at one of its ends, possibly a read error. The chain carries TRBV29-1 and TRBJ2-3, with TRBD2 identical over 13 bases. This CDR3 has 16 amino acids. CDR1 is SQVTM, CDR2 ANQGSEA, per germline. CDR3 sequence: CSVSGTSGTSTETQYF. The CDR3 nucleotides are TGCAGCGTTTCTGGGACTAGCGGGACTAGCACAGAGACGCAGTATTTT.

This clonotype was counted many times. The V and J genes are TRBV29-1 and TRBJ2-3, with TRBD2 matching 8 bases. Looked up from germline, CDR1 is SQVTM and CDR2 is ANQGSEA. The CDR3 totals 18 residues. The V and J ends lost 6 bases and 0 bases, in that order; junction bases with no gene match: 17. CDR3 amino acids: CSVKSGGESPLSTDTQYF. The CDR3 DNA is TGCAGCGTAAAGAGCGGGGGTGAATCCCCCCTTAGCACAGATACGCAGTATTTT.

Only a few counts were recorded for this clonotype. This chain links TRBV7-6 with TRBJ1-2, with a tentative D call TRBD1 (6 bases). The CDR3 length is 14 residues. Trimming took 5 bases from V and 3 from J, leaving 13 bases between them. The germline CDR1 and CDR2 sequences are SGHVS and FNYEAQ. The CDR3 sequence: CASSAGHPDYGYTF. In DNA, the CDR3 is TGTGCCAGCAGCGCGGGACACCCTGACTATGGCTACACCTTC.

The V gene is TRBV28, the J gene TRBJ2-3; tentatively, D is TRBD2 (6 bases). The V end was cut by 5 bases, the J end by 2 bases, with 14 bases between. The length of the CDR3 is 15 residues. Germline loops: CDR1 MDHEN, CDR2 SYDVKM. The CDR3 here is CASSPAGGITDTQYF. In DNA form, the CDR3 reads TGTGCCAGCAGTCCAGCTGGCGGGATCACAGATACGCAGTATTTT.

This clonotype was recorded a few times. The rearrangement links TRBV20-1 to TRBJ2-3; 8 nucleotides match TRBD2. Germline assignment: CDR1 DFQATT and CDR2 SNEGSKA (reference sequence). With 5 bases clipped from V and 4 bases from J, the junction kept 11 bases outside the gene matches. The CDR3 sequence is 15 residues long. The CDR3: CSAPKYGLAADTQYF. The CDR3 region has the DNA TGCAGTGCTCCTAAATACGGACTAGCCGCAGATACGCAGTATTTT.

The chain has TRBV25-1 and TRBJ2-7; D tentatively fits TRBD1 or TRBD2 (6 bases each). The closer fit of TRBJ2-5 to the DNA end suggests the J call may be wrong. Germline V gene lookup returns CDR1 MGHDK and CDR2 SYGVNS. The CDR3 extends over 17 amino acids. The DNA for the CDR3 is TGTGCCAGCAGTGAATGGAGTAAGACGAGGGGGGCCGAGACCCAGTACTTC. This encodes CASSEWSKTRGAETQYF.

Many counts were recorded for this clonotype. The chain combines TRBV29-1 with TRBJ2-1; 8 bases match TRBD1. The junction had 6 bases not matched to a gene; V was cut back by 4 bases and J by 7 bases. Per germline, CDR1 SQVTM and CDR2 ANQGSEA. The CDR3 has 13 residues. CDR3 coding DNA: TGCAGCGTTGTAGGGACAGGCCTTAATGAGCAGTTCTTC. This codes for CSVVGTGLNEQFF.

This clonotype was detected a few times. The chain uses TRBV7-2 and TRBJ2-3, with D unclear. CDR3 length: 12 amino acids. V shed 5 bases and J shed 3 bases, with 6 bases lying between them. Per the germline V gene, CDR1 is SGHTA and CDR2 is FQGNSA. CDR3: CASSQITDTQYF. CDR3 DNA sequence: TGTGCCAGCAGCCAGATAACAGATACGCAGTATTTT.

The chain has TRBV29-1 and TRBJ2-3; D not certain. The CDR3 covers 13 residues. Germline assignment: CDR1 SQVTM and CDR2 ANQGSEA. Trimming stripped 0 bases from V and 2 bases from J, with 6 bases between. CDR3 in amino acids: CSVEDHLTDTQYF. DNA for the CDR3: TGCAGCGTTGAAGATCACCTCACAGATACGCAGTATTTT.

V and J are TRBV24-1 and TRBJ1-4, with D uncertain. The length of the CDR3 is 16 residues. With 3 bases removed from V and 3 bases from J, the gap between germline ends came to 13 bases. The germline V gene has CDR1 KGHDR and CDR2 SFDVKD. The CDR3 DNA sequence: TGTGCCACCAGTGATCCGCGGCGAGGCGCTAATGAAAAACTGTTTTTT. The encoded protein is CATSDPRRGANEKLFF.

At least ten counts were recorded for this clonotype. V is TRBV7-9 and J is TRBJ1-6; D gene ambiguous. This CDR3 is built from 16 residues. Trimming took off 6 bases at V and 7 bases at J, with 19 bases between the two ends. The germline V gene encodes CDR1 SEHNR and CDR2 FQNEAQ (reference sequence). CDR3 amino acids: CASSPGFVIANSPLHF. The CDR3 coding sequence is TGTGCCAGCAGTCCGGGATTTGTGATAGCGAATTCACCCCTCCACTTT.

This clonotype was detected only a few times. The chain employs TRBV7-9 and TRBJ2-5; D unclear. Trimming stripped 1 base from V and 11 bases from J, with 14 bases between. Germline V CDR1 and CDR2: SEHNR, FQNEAQ (reference sequence). The CDR3 loop spans 13 amino acids. The CDR3 bases are TGTGCCAGCAGCTTAGAATGGCCGAATGAGCAGTACTTC. Its translation is CASSLEWPNEQYF. Looking up the rest from reference TRBV7-9 and TRBJ2-5 gives the full variable domain: DTGVSQNPRHKITKRGQNVTFRCDPISEHNRLYWYRQTLGQGPEFLTYFQNEAQLEKSRLLSDRFSAERPKGSFSTLEIQRTEQGDSAMYLCASSLEWPNEQYFGPGTRLLVL.

This clonotype was seen repeatedly, ten times or more. The V gene is TRBV10-2, the J gene TRBJ2-2, with a possible D match to TRBD1 (5 bases). V lost 6 bases and J 7 bases, leaving 12 bases between the germline ends. CDR3 length: 13 amino acids. Per germline, CDR1 WSHSY and CDR2 SAAADI. CDR3 sequence: CASRQHQGGELFF. CDR3 in DNA: TGCGCCAGCAGACAGCATCAGGGCGGGGAGCTGTTTTTT.